Shown below are 22 T cell receptor beta chains from a single sample sequenced in a study of breast tumors, draining lymph nodes, adjacent tissues. TCRdb analysed the multiplex PCR reads with MiXCR anew, one entry per CDR3 protein. This table has about 16,000 distinct CDR3 sequences, 45% appearing once. The sample was tumor-adjacent breast tissue. These receptors all come from a female donor with breast cancer. Some clones in this sample may be carry-over from other donors' samples.

Remarks on this clonotype: The CDR3 ends on some other residue instead of the conserved phenylalanine or tryptophan, so this is likely a read error. The V gene is TRBV20-1, the J gene TRBJ1-5; D might be TRBD1 (5 bases). CDR1 and CDR2 from the germline V gene are DFQATT and SNEGSKA (reference sequence). The CDR3 loop spans 15 amino acids. The CDR3 loop is CSARAGRGSTQPQHL. Here the CDR3 DNA reads TGCAGTGCTAGAGCGGGACGGGGGAGCACTCAGCCCCAGCATCTT.

This clonotype was detected ten times or more. Just one base apart from a much larger clone, this may be a read error. The J gene is TRBJ1-2, the V gene TRBV19; D call uncertain. The CDR3 runs to 14 residues. From germline, CDR1 is LNHDA and CDR2 SQIVND (reference sequence). Written as DNA, the CDR3 is TGTGCCAGTAGTATAGAGGGCGAACACTATGGCTACATCTTC. It encodes CASSIEGEHYGYIF.

The chain has TRBV19 and TRBJ2-7; weak D call: TRBD1 (5 bases). The CDR3 consists of 14 residues. CDR1 and CDR2 from the germline V gene are LNHDA and SQIVND (reference sequence). V was clipped by 3 bases and J by 1 base, with 10 bases between them. The CDR3 DNA is TGTGCCAGTAGTATTCGTCAGGGATCCTACGAGCAGTACTTC. Its protein product is CASSIRQGSYEQYF.

Judged by abundance, this clonotype is medium-sized. V and J are TRBV20-1 and TRBJ2-1; weak D call: TRBD1 (6 bases). V was pared by 2 bases and J by 6 bases, with 17 bases between. This CDR3 has 15 amino acids. Germline V gene lookup returns CDR1 DFQATT and CDR2 SNEGSKA (reference sequence). As DNA, the CDR3 is TGCAGTGCTAGATCGGACAGTAGCTCATTCAATGAGCAGTTCTTC. Amino acid sequence: CSARSDSSSFNEQFF.

To note about this clonotype: The missing conserved phenylalanine or tryptophan at the end of this CDR3 makes a read error likely. The limits of the CDR3 on the DNA are not certain, so only TCRdb's listed CDR3 is given. The rearrangement joins TRBV7-2 to TRBJ1-3. Per germline, CDR1 SGHTA and CDR2 FQGNSA. Inclusive of both ends, the CDR3 amounts to 9 amino acids. The CDR3 loop is CASSLGGLA.

This clonotype was counted ten times or more. A much more abundant neighbour one base away suggests this may be a read error. The chain has TRBV20-1 and TRBJ2-1; tentative D call: TRBD2 (5 bases). Germline lookup yields CDR1 DFQATT and CDR2 SNEGSKA (reference sequence). The CDR3 has 11 amino acids. CDR3: CSAGLVGGQSF. The CDR3 DNA is TGCAGTGCTGGATTAGTTGGCGGGCAGTCCTTC.

This clonotype is termed medium-sized. The chain is built from TRBV4-2 and TRBJ1-3; no definite D call. The CDR3 is made up of 21 amino acids. V was trimmed by 0 bases and J by 0 bases, leaving 24 bases between them. Germline assignment: CDR1 LGHNA and CDR2 YNFKEQ. DNA of the CDR3: TGTGCCAGCAGCCAAGAGGGAAACACAAAGGGTCGCCTTAGCTCTGGAAACACCATATATTTT. This encodes CASSQEGNTKGRLSSGNTIYF.

This chain uses TRBV7-6 with TRBJ1-1; TRBD1 aligns across 10 bases. The CDR3 is made up of 16 amino acids. Germline V gives CDR1 SGHVS, CDR2 FNYEAQ. V trimming: 0 bases; J trimming: 7 bases; junction bases outside the gene matches: 8. The CDR3, as DNA: TGTGCCAGCAGCTTAGCGGGGACAGGGGAGAGGATTGAAGCTTTCTTT. Protein: CASSLAGTGERIEAFF. Together with reference TRBV7-6 and TRBJ1-1, the CDR3 gives the full variable domain: GAGVSQSPRYKVTKRGQDVALRCDPISGHVSLYWYRQALGQGPEFLTYFNYEAQQDKSGLPNDRFSAERPEGSISTLTIQRTEQRDSAMYRCASSLAGTGERIEAFFGQGTRLTVV.

This clonotype is medium-sized (0.01 to 0.1%). This rearrangement joins TRBV11-2 to TRBJ1-6; D may be TRBD1 (6 bases). V dropped 5 bases and J dropped 7 bases, with 12 bases sitting between them. The CDR3 covers 14 residues. Looked up from germline, CDR1 is SGHAT and CDR2 is FQNNGV. The CDR3, as DNA: TGTGCCAGCAGCCCCGGACAGCCAAATTCACCCCTCCACTTT. As protein: CASSPGQPNSPLHF.

This rearrangement joins TRBV20-1 to TRBJ2-1, with D tentatively TRBD1 (6 bases). Germline V gives CDR1 DFQATT, CDR2 SNEGSKA (reference sequence). V lost 6 bases and J 9 bases, leaving 12 bases between the germline ends. The CDR3 runs to 11 residues. The CDR3 here is CSAPQGTEQFF. The CDR3 DNA reads TGCAGTGCACCACAGGGAACTGAGCAGTTCTTC.

Judged by abundance, this clonotype is medium-sized. The rearrangement joins TRBV7-3 to TRBJ2-2, with D maybe TRBD1 (6 bases). V was clipped by 5 bases and J by 6 bases, with 10 bases between them. Germline V gene data show CDR1 as SGHTA and CDR2 as FQGTGA. This CDR3 region has 13 residues. DNA of the CDR3: TGTGCCAGCAGCACACAGGGTTCCGGGGAGCTGTTTTTT. This sequence encodes CASSTQGSGELFF.

This clonotype has at least ten counts. The rearrangement links TRBV5-6 to TRBJ1-5; weak D call: TRBD1 (5 bases). With 4 bases removed from V and 3 bases from J, the gap between germline ends came to 14 bases. The CDR3 contains 15 residues. Germline assignment: CDR1 SGHDT and CDR2 YYEEEE. The CDR3: CASSGTPGTNQPQHF. CDR3 nucleotide sequence: TGTGCCAGCAGCGGGACGCCGGGTACCAATCAGCCCCAGCATTTT.

In its sample, this clonotype was seen many times. The CDR3: CASSSLLTSGRVTDTQYF. As DNA, the CDR3 is TGTGCCAGCAGCTCCTTACTGACTAGCGGGAGGGTCACAGATACGCAGTATTTT. The chain employs TRBV5-6 and TRBJ2-3; 14 positions agree with TRBD2. The CDR3 spans 18 residues. The J segment lost 2 bases and the V segment lost 3 bases, leaving 8 bases of the junction unmatched. Germline V gene lookup returns CDR1 SGHDT and CDR2 YYEEEE.

There are many counts of this clonotype. The rearrangement joins TRBV29-1 to TRBJ2-1, with D perhaps given as TRBD1 or TRBD2 (5 bases each). Germline V gene lookup returns CDR1 SQVTM and CDR2 ANQGSEA. The V end lost 6 bases, the J end lost 2 bases, and 14 bases lay between the germline ends. This CDR3 is built from 14 residues. CDR3 sequence: CSVPGTATYNEQFF. In DNA, the CDR3 is TGCAGCGTACCCGGGACGGCCACCTACAATGAGCAGTTCTTC.

The rearrangement links TRBV9 to TRBJ2-7, with 9 nucleotides matching TRBD1. V lost 0 bases to trimming and J lost 9 bases; unmatched junction nucleotides: 13. This CDR3 has 16 amino acids. From germline, CDR1 is SGDLS and CDR2 YYNGEE. DNA for the CDR3: TGTGCCAGCAGCGTAGTTGGGACAGGGAGTTTTAGAGCGCAGTACTTC. This gives the protein CASSVVGTGSFRAQYF.

This clonotype showed up many times. The chain couples TRBV15 to TRBJ2-1; TRBD2 might be the D (5 bases). The CDR3 consists of 15 residues. The V end lost 2 bases, the J end lost 5 bases, and 13 bases lay between the germline ends. Germline V lookup: CDR1 LNHNV, CDR2 YYDKDF (reference sequence). CDR3: CATSRPRGFDNEQFF. CDR3 DNA: TGTGCCACCAGCAGACCACGGGGTTTCGACAATGAGCAGTTCTTC.

By sample fraction, this clonotype is medium-sized (0.01 to 0.1%). The V and J genes are TRBV15 and TRBJ2-3; a weak D match, TRBD2 (5 bases). Germline V gives CDR1 LNHNV, CDR2 YYDKDF (reference sequence). The CDR3 consists of 14 residues. V gave up 3 bases and J gave up 3 bases, with 10 bases separating them. The CDR3 loop is CATSRWPGTDTQYF. The CDR3 nucleotides are TGTGCCACCAGCAGGTGGCCGGGGACAGATACGCAGTATTTT.

The DNA of the CDR3 is TGCGCCAGCAGCCAAGATCAGGGTACAGATACGCAGTATTTT. This gives the protein CASSQDQGTDTQYF. The rearrangement joins TRBV4-1 to TRBJ2-3; a possible D gene is TRBD1 (5 bases). The CDR3 length is 14 residues. Germline CDR1 MGHRA, CDR2 YSYEKL. Trimming took off 0 bases at V and 3 bases at J, with 7 bases between the two ends.

V gene TRBV7-9 combines with J gene TRBJ1-3; tentatively, D is TRBD1 (5 bases). The germline V gene encodes CDR1 SEHNR and CDR2 FQNEAQ (reference sequence). This CDR3 comprises 14 residues. Trimming left V 5 bases short and J 4 bases short, with 12 bases between. The CDR3 sequence: CASSPGLAGNTIYF. The CDR3 DNA reads TGTGCCAGCAGCCCGGGACTAGCGGGAAACACCATATATTTT.

By frequency in the sample, this clonotype is hyperexpanded (1% or more). This chain uses TRBV5-8 with TRBJ2-7, with 9 bases that match TRBD1. Germline V lookup: CDR1 SGHTS, CDR2 YDEGEE. Trimming removed 4 bases from V and 0 bases from J; junction bases left unmatched: 5. The CDR3 has 15 amino acids. The chain's CDR3 is CASSPGTGLSYEQYF. The CDR3 DNA follows: TGTGCCAGCAGCCCGGGGACAGGGCTCTCCTACGAGCAGTACTTC.

This clonotype occurred many times. This clone may be a read error of a much larger clone one base away. The CDR3 does not end in the conserved phenylalanine or tryptophan, so this is likely a read error. The chain uses TRBV19 and TRBJ2-6; TRBD1 might be the D (6 bases). V was trimmed by 1 base and J by 1 base, leaving 8 bases between them. CDR3 length: 16 amino acids. Germline-derived CDR1 and CDR2 are LNHDA and SQIVND (reference sequence). The CDR3 nucleotides read TGTGCCAGTAGTATAGGAGGGGGTTCTGGGGCCAACGTCCTGACTTCC. Amino acid sequence: CASSIGGGSGANVLTS.

By sample share, this clonotype is medium-sized (0.01 to 0.1%). The V and J genes are TRBV7-4 and TRBJ2-3; TRBD1 aligns across 8 bases. The CDR3 has 15 amino acids. CDR1 is SGHVT, CDR2 SQSDAQ, per germline. V shed 1 base and J 4 bases; nucleotides not matched to a gene: 4. CDR3 bases: TGTGCCAGCAGCTTAGAAGGACAGGGCGCAGATACGCAGTATTTT. Protein product: CASSLEGQGADTQYF.